The following is a TCR beta chain sequence with its context. This clone was recorded once. Its cognate antigen has yet to be identified. No base qualities exist here, and no much larger clone lies one base off it. This specimen comes from a study of blood T cell repertoires in COVID-19 (TCRdb year 2020). A note on the overall study: Samples from collaborators originated in the United States, Italy and Spain and spanned both the acute and convalescent phases of COVID-19. The prospective study material was composed of cDNA or gDNA derived from T cells, B-cell-depleted T cells, or PBMCs. The dataset comprised deeply sampled blood TCRbeta repertoires from subjects exposed to, actively infected with, or recovered from COVID-19. The repertoires were released in a freely available public database meant as a resource for research on the immune response to SARS-CoV-2. Samples were obtained from the ongoing ImmuneRACE study (first 160 participants) and from about 1,300 subjects provided by 6 global collaborators. A de-identified subject ID, COVID-19 status, age in years and sex were almost always included in the sample metadata. Where available, HLA class I and class II types were obtained from metadata supplied by the sample provider rather than from assay-based typing. Overall results and qualifications from the work: The amount of clinical and demographic metadata varied by source and participant and was provided uncurated.

The cysteine opens and the phenylalanine closes a CDR3 of 15 amino acids. Of the read, only the CDR3 DNA is kept; its 45 bases are in frame from base 1. Compared with germline, V lacks 3 bases and J lacks 6 bases; bases without a gene match: 6. CDR1 and CDR2 (LNHDA, SQIVND) derive from the germline V gene (reference sequence). The immunoSEQ Assay, a bias-controlled multiplex PCR, was used to amplify TCRbeta CDR3 regions from genomic DNA. On the authors' methods: Nucleated cell counts per sample were estimated from amplification of reference gene primers within the assay. Sequence reads were collapsed and filtered to measure the absolute abundance of every unique TCRbeta CDR3 rearrangement. For each sample, productive Simpson clonality was calculated by taking the square root of Simpson's diversity index across productive rearrangements. TCRdb holds this immuneACCESS table with in-frame rearrangements only. Some clones are missing; in checked studies, unresolved V genes explain under half, and the rest has no known cause. The DNA gave D and trimming, while V, J and clone size come from that table. Present in this sample are fewer than 400,000 clones, just under 90% of which were seen just once. 1.5% to 2% of the sample lies in the top ten.

Participants in the prospective study were enrolled through a virtual design, were aged 18 to 89 years, and lived in under 25 United States geographic areas. In the prospective study, participants were assigned to cohorts based on the clinical history participants reported in a screening survey and a study questionnaire. Recovered participants in ImmuneRACE Cohort 3 were defined by two consecutive negative NP/OP PCR tests, clearance by a healthcare professional, or resolution of symptoms. In the prospective study, mobile phlebotomists collected whole blood, serum and a nasopharyngeal or oropharyngeal swab from each participant. Additional blood draws and questionnaires over an approximately 2-month period could optionally be provided by prospective study participants. Blood samples from the prospective study were shipped frozen or at room temperature prior to DNA extraction.

This sequence originates from a woman under 40 who had recovered from COVID-19. Sequencing input: PBMCs or T cells enriched from blood (not recorded which). Recombination joined TRBV19 with TRBJ2-7; 12 nucleotides in the junction match TRBD1. The CDR3 amino acid sequence is: CASSILGQGALEQYF. The nucleotide sequence reads TGTGCCAGTAGTATCTTGGGACAGGGGGCCCTCGAGCAGTACTTC.